The subject of this entry is one T cell receptor (beta chain). The CDR3 totals 14 residues. Germline CDR1 SGHNT, CDR2 YYREEE (reference sequence). The V end lost 3 bases, the J end lost 7 bases, and 11 bases lay between the germline ends. This specimen comes from a study of T cell changes during pregnancy in multiple sclerosis. Measured with immunoSEQ multiplex PCR; TCRdb has only the in-frame clones, and not every one. The table records tens of thousands of clones, around nine tenths of them present only once. The chain couples TRBV5-4 to TRBJ1-6; the D is unclear. The receptor was isolated from a female donor with multiple sclerosis, enrolled in a pregnancy study. Sample: peripheral blood, taken in the second trimester of pregnancy. CDR3 sequence: CASSSLGVNSPLHF. DNA of the CDR3: TGTGCCAGCAGCTCCCTCGGTGTAAATTCACCCCTCCACTTT.